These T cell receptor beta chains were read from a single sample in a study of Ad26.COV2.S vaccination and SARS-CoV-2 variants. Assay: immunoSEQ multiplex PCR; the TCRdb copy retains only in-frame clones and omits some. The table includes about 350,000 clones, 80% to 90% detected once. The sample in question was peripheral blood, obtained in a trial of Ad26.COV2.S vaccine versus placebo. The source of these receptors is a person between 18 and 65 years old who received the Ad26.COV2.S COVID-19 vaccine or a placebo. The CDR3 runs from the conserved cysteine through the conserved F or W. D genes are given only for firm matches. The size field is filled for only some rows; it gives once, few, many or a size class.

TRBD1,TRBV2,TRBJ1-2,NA,CASSRDSNYGYTF,TGTGCCAGCTCTCGGGACAGTAACTATGGCTACACCTTC
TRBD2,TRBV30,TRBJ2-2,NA,CALSGAPDNTGELFF,TGTGCCTTAAGCGGGGCCCCAGATAACACCGGGGAGCTGTTTTTT
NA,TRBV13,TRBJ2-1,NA,CASSLLLPGSEQFF,TGTGCCAGCAGCTTACTCCTACCGGGTAGTGAGCAGTTCTTC
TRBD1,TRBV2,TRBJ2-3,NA,CASRGTASTDTQYF,TGTGCCAGCAGGGGGACAGCTAGCACAGATACGCAGTATTTT
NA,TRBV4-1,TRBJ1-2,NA,CASSQDQAGARGYTF,TGCGCCAGCAGCCAAGATCAAGCGGGGGCTCGTGGCTACACCTTC
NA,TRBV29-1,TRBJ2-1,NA,CSVGTESSYNEQFF,TGCAGCGTTGGAACAGAGAGCTCCTACAATGAGCAGTTCTTC
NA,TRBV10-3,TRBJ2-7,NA,CAISELGLASYEQYF,TGTGCCATCAGTGAGTTAGGACTGGCATCCTACGAGCAGTACTTC
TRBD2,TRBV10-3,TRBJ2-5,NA,CAISRGLAAQETQYF,TGTGCCATCAGTCGGGGACTAGCCGCACAAGAGACCCAGTACTTC
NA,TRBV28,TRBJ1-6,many,CASTPIKIRESSYNSPLHF,TGTGCCAGCACCCCCATCAAAATCAGGGAGAGCTCCTATAATTCACCCCTCCACTTT
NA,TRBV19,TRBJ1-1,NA,CASSYTYLDRMNTEAFF,TGTGCCAGTAGTTACACATACCTTGACAGGATGAACACTGAAGCTTTCTTT
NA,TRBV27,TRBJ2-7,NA,CASSSDSRPYEQYF,TGTGCCAGCAGTTCGGACAGCCGGCCCTACGAGCAGTACTTC
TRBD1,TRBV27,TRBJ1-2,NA,CASSPLQGTNYGYTF,TGTGCCAGCAGTCCACTACAGGGGACTAACTATGGCTACACCTTC
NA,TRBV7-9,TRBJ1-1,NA,CASSLVGNTEAFF,TGTGCCAGCAGCTTAGTAGGGAACACTGAAGCTTTCTTT
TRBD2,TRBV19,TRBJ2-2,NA,CATTSGSRTGELFF,TGTGCCACCACTAGCGGGAGTAGGACCGGGGAGCTGTTTTTT
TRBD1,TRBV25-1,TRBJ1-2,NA,CASSDKGGTGDYGYTF,TGTGCCAGCAGTGATAAGGGGGGGACAGGGGACTATGGCTACACCTTC
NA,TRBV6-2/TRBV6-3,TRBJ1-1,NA,CASSYLRHDPEAFF,TGTGCCAGCAGTTACCTCCGACACGACCCTGAAGCTTTCTTT
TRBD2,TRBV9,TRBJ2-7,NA,CASSVAEGGPYEQYF,TGTGCCAGCAGCGTAGCTGAGGGAGGGCCCTACGAGCAGTACTTC
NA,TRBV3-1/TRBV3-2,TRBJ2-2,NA,CASSQKVTNTGELFF,TGTGCCAGCAGCCAGAAGGTCACGAACACCGGGGAGCTGTTTTTT
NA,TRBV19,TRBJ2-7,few,CASTRATGSYEQYF,TGTGCCAGTACGAGGGCAACGGGTTCCTACGAGCAGTACTTC
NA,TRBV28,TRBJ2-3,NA,CASSLCSGREYCSDTQYF,TGTGCCAGCAGTTTATGTTCCGGGCGGGAATACTGCTCAGATACGCAGTATTTT
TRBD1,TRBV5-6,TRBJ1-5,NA,CASSATGGGQPQHF,TGTGCCAGCAGCGCTACAGGGGGAGGGCAGCCCCAGCATTTT
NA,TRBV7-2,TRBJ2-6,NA,CASSIKATGANVLTF,TGTGCCAGCAGCATAAAAGCAACAGGGGCCAACGTCCTGACTTTC
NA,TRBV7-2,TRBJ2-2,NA,CASSGLADTDTGELFF,TGTGCCAGCAGCGGTCTGGCGGACACCGACACCGGGGAGCTGTTTTTT
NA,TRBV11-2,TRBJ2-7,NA,CASSPRGGTSSYEQYF,TGTGCCAGCAGCCCCCGGGGTGGGACCTCCTCCTACGAGCAGTACTTC
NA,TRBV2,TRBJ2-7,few,CASSPLSVRSYEQYF,TGTGCCAGCAGCCCTTTGTCGGTACGCTCCTACGAGCAGTACTTC
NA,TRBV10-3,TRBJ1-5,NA,CAISGGQGQPQHF,TGTGCCATCAGCGGGGGGCAGGGTCAGCCCCAGCATTTT
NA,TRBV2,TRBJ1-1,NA,CASTRQVNTEAFF,TGTGCCAGCACCCGACAGGTGAACACTGAAGCTTTCTTT
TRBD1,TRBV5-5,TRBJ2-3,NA,CASNSGTEVRGTQYF,TGTGCCAGCAACTCCGGGACAGAGGTAAGGGGTACGCAGTATTTT
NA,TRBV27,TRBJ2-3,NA,CASSLTGTDTQYF,TGTGCCAGCAGTTTAACCGGCACAGATACGCAGTATTTT
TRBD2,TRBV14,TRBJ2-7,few,CASSQLAGSSEQYF,TGTGCCAGCAGCCAGCTAGCGGGGAGTAGCGAGCAGTACTTC
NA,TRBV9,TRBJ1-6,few,CASSLGDGAPLHF,TGTGCCAGCAGCCTGGGGGACGGGGCACCCCTCCACTTT
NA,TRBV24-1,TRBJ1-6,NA,CATSDLPDRAGNSPLHF,TGTGCCACCAGTGATTTGCCCGATCGAGCGGGGAATTCACCCCTCCACTTT
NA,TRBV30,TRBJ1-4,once,CAWNWAEKLFF,TGTGCCTGGAATTGGGCCGAAAAACTGTTTTTT
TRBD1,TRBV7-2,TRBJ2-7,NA,CASSWTGAGEQYF,TGTGCCAGCAGCTGGACAGGGGCAGGCGAGCAGTACTTC
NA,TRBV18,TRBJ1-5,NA,CASSPGVQPQHF,TGTGCCAGCTCACCAGGGGTTCAGCCCCAGCATTTT
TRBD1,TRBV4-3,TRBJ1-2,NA,CASSQVLDRDYGYTF,TGCGCCAGCAGCCAAGTTCTGGACAGGGACTATGGCTACACCTTC
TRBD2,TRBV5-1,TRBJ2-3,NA,CASSLEGLAGGPGDTQYF,TGCGCCAGCAGCTTGGAGGGACTAGCGGGAGGGCCGGGGGATACGCAGTATTTT
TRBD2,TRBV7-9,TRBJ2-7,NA,CASSTPQLAGEQYF,TGTGCCAGCAGCACGCCGCAACTAGCGGGGGAGCAGTACTTC
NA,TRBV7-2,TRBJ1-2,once,CASSRVSAPNYGYTF,TGTGCCAGCAGCAGGGTTTCGGCTCCGAACTATGGCTACACCTTC
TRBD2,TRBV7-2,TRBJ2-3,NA,CASSYHTSGGLQYF,TGTGCCAGCAGCTACCACACTAGCGGGGGCCTCCAGTATTTT
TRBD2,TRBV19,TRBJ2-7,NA,CASSYSGLAAYEQYF,TGTGCCAGTAGTTACTCGGGACTAGCGGCCTACGAGCAGTACTTC
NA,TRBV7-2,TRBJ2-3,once,CASSFIGLGTDTQYF,TGTGCCAGCAGCTTTATCGGGCTAGGCACAGATACGCAGTATTTT
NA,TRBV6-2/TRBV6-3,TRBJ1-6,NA,CASSPVQQQYSPLHF,TGTGCCAGCAGTCCCGTCCAACAGCAGTATTCACCCCTCCACTTT
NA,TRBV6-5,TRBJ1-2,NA,CASSSGVYGYTF,TGTGCCAGCAGTTCGGGGGTTTATGGCTACACCTTC
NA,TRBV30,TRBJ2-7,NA,CAWSAGGLGYEQYF,TGTGCCTGGAGTGCCGGCGGACTTGGCTACGAGCAGTACTTC
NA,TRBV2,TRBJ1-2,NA,CASSEARVPPVGYTF,TGTGCCAGCAGTGAAGCACGGGTCCCTCCCGTCGGCTACACCTTC